The text below deals with one TCR beta chain. As yet, its antigen is unknown. The data derive from a study of T cells in Graves' hyperthyroidism and ophthalmopathy. Study-level results: Most thyroid-expanded clonotypes above 0.001 were also found in blood.

TCR beta CDR3 sequences were amplified from RNA transcripts. The HTBI set primed first-round TCR CDR3 RT-PCR. TCRdb itself ran the multiplex PCR reads through MiXCR, one entry per CDR3 protein. Seen here are roughly 500,000 distinct CDR3 sequences, around a fifth observed once, and the top ten hold about 49%. In making diagnoses, clinical symptoms, serum thyroxine and TRAb, thyroid ultrasound and orbital computed tomography were all used. Germline CDR1 is LNHDA and CDR2 is SQIVND (reference sequence). Trimming removed 6 bases from V and 9 bases from J, with 27 bases in between. The CDR3 contains 17 residues.

The chain links TRBV19 to TRBJ2-1; D is perhaps TRBD1 (6 bases). This TCR was recovered from a woman aged 70-85 years with Graves' ophthalmopathy. The specimen was blood. In DNA form, the CDR3 reads TGTGCCAGTAGGGTCCCGGGCCAGGGGCCAATACAGGGTGAGCAGTTCTTC. Protein: CASRVPGQGPIQGEQFF. The full variable domain, with the rest looked up from reference TRBV19 and TRBJ2-1, is DGGITQSPKYLFRKEGQNVTLSCEQNLNHDAMYWYRQDPGQGLRLIYYSQIVNDFQKGDIAEGYSVSREKKESFPLTVTSAQKNPTAFYLCASRVPGQGPIQGEQFFGPGTRLTVL.